The present T cell receptor beta chain was sequenced within a study of beta chain features in type 1 diabetes. General study points: Type 1 diabetes patients showed a moderate but significant shortening of TCRB CDR3s in all four CD4+ subsets.

Trimming cost V 4 bases and J 8 bases; bases outside gene matches: 9. The CDR3 length is 14 residues. Germline V gives CDR1 LNHDA, CDR2 SQIVND (reference sequence). All of the isolated RNA was reverse transcribed, so expressed TCRB transcripts were sequenced. The protocol was immunoSEQ multiplex PCR, while the TCRdb copy is restricted to in-frame clones and leaves out a portion. The repertoire holds 150,000 to 200,000 clones, with around 8% as singletons. A remark on this clone: Its cognate antigen is unknown.

This sequence was found in a young woman with type 1 diabetes. Sequenced input: central memory CD4+ T cells from blood. This chain connects TRBV19 to TRBJ1-2; TRBD1 matches at 8 bases. The CDR3 nucleotides are TGTGCCAGTAGTACCTCAGGGGGCGTAGGCGGCTACACCTTC. Residues: CASSTSGGVGGYTF. The full variable domain, completed using reference TRBV19 and TRBJ1-2, is DGGITQSPKYLFRKEGQNVTLSCEQNLNHDAMYWYRQDPGQGLRLIYYSQIVNDFQKGDIAEGYSVSREKKESFPLTVTSAQKNPTAFYLCASSTSGGVGGYTFGSGTRLTVV.